The 16 T cell receptor beta chains given below trace back to one sample, sequenced in a study of T cells in Graves' hyperthyroidism and ophthalmopathy. Researchers took RNA transcripts and amplified the TCR beta CDR3 regions from them. In the first-round RT-PCR of the TCR CDR3, the HTBI primer set was used. TCRdb used MiXCR to reprocess the multiplex PCR reads, holding one entry per CDR3 protein. This sample has about half a million distinct CDR3 sequences, with 15% to 20% found just once. The material sequenced was blood. These receptors originate from a middle-aged man with Graves' ophthalmopathy.

This clonotype was observed a handful of times. V usage is TRBV11-3 and J usage is TRBJ2-1, with D perhaps matching TRBD1 (5 bases). Germline values: CDR1 SGHNT, CDR2 YENEEA. V was cut by 2 bases and J by 6 bases, with 17 bases left in between. There are 16 residues in the CDR3. CDR3 region: CASSLYGGAHVNEQFF. DNA of the CDR3: TGTGCCAGCAGCTTATACGGTGGGGCACACGTCAATGAGCAGTTCTTC.

The chain combines TRBV24-1 with TRBJ1-2, with no clear D. The germline V and J ends were trimmed by 1 base and 7 bases, with 6 bases remaining between them. CDR1 is KGHDR, CDR2 SFDVKD, per germline. This CDR3 has 12 amino acids. In DNA form, the CDR3 reads TGTGCCACCAGTGATTTTTGGGGTGGCTACACCTTC. Translated, it gives CATSDFWGGYTF.

This clonotype was observed a few times. CDR3 residues: CSATESGNTIYF. The CDR3 DNA reads TGCAGTGCTACGGAGTCTGGAAACACCATATATTTT. The J gene is TRBJ1-3, the V gene TRBV20-1; the D is unclear. V was shortened by 4 bases and J by 1 base, with 5 bases between the two germline ends. Germline values: CDR1 DFQATT, CDR2 SNEGSKA (reference sequence). The CDR3 consists of 12 residues.

With regard to this clonotype: An end of the junction differs from the germline gene, which may be a read error. V usage is TRBV7-9 and J usage is TRBJ2-6, with D possibly TRBD1 on 5 matching bases. The CDR3 length is 15 residues. Germline CDR1 reads SEHNR; CDR2 reads FQNEAQ (reference sequence). CDR3 sequence reads: CASSLGASGANILTF. CDR3 in DNA: TGTGCCAGCAGCTTAGGGGCCTCTGGGGCCAACATCCTGACTTTC.

CDR3 in amino acids: CAISESVIRRNEQFF. CDR3 nucleotides: TGTGCCATCAGTGAGTCGGTGATACGGCGGAACGAGCAGTTCTTC. The genes are TRBV10-3 and TRBJ2-1; D gene unclear. This CDR3 contains 15 residues. V was pared by 0 bases and J by 10 bases, with 16 bases between. The V gene's germline CDR1 is ENHRY and CDR2 SYGVKD.

This clonotype has a count of ten or more. The chain employs TRBV30 and TRBJ2-5, with D uncertain. V gave up 2 bases and J gave up 4 bases, with 8 bases separating them. This CDR3 has 12 residues. The germline V gene encodes CDR1 GTSNPN and CDR2 SVGIG (reference sequence). CDR3 amino acids: CAWSNRAETQYF. CDR3 sequence (DNA): TGTGCCTGGAGTAACAGAGCAGAGACCCAGTACTTC.

This clonotype was seen more than once but under ten times. V and J are TRBV2 and TRBJ2-5, with TRBD2 matching 10 bases. The CDR3 length is 13 residues. Trimming took 8 bases from V and 4 from J; bases not matched to a gene: 4. Germline CDR1 is SNHLY and CDR2 is FYNNEI. This CDR3 reads CASLLAGRETQYF. The CDR3 DNA reads as TGTGCCAGCCTACTAGCGGGAAGAGAGACCCAGTACTTC.

A few counts support this clonotype. The DNA for the CDR3 is TGCAGTGCCTTAGCCGACAGGGGGCAGGAGACCCAGTACTTC. Protein product: CSALADRGQETQYF. This sequence joins TRBV20-1 and TRBJ2-5; 10 bases agree with TRBD1. Germline lookup yields CDR1 DFQATT and CDR2 SNEGSKA (reference sequence). The CDR3 spans 14 residues. The V segment lost 6 bases and the J segment 5 bases; nucleotides outside the gene matches: 9.

This clonotype turned up a few times. This chain uses TRBV7-2 with TRBJ1-2; D is undetermined. The CDR3 runs 12 residues. Trimming left V 7 bases short and J 8 bases short, with 14 bases between. Per germline, CDR1 SGHTA and CDR2 FQGNSA. The CDR3 DNA is TGTGCCAGCAACACCCTTGAGTCCGGCTACACCTTC. Protein product: CASNTLESGYTF.

This clonotype was recorded at least ten times. This sequence joins TRBV30 and TRBJ1-2; unclear D gene. There are 12 residues in the CDR3. Looked up from germline, CDR1 is GTSNPN and CDR2 is SVGIG (reference sequence). V lost 8 bases and J lost 4, with 14 bases in between. The CDR3 reads CAATETSYGYTF. DNA for the CDR3: TGTGCCGCGACGGAGACAAGCTATGGCTACACCTTC.

This clonotype came up a few times. This rearrangement joins TRBV6-2 or TRBV6-3 to TRBJ2-4; D is perhaps TRBD2 (5 bases). CDR3 size: 15 residues. Trimming removed 0 bases at V and 0 bases at J, with 6 bases between. CDR1 is MNHEY and CDR2 is SVGEGT in the germline V gene. CDR3 region: CASSYSRVAKNIQYF. The DNA of the CDR3 is TGTGCCAGCAGTTACTCGCGGGTAGCCAAAAACATTCAGTACTTC.

Comments on this clonotype: One base away lies a much larger clone, so this may be a sequencing read error. This rearrangement joins TRBV11-2 to TRBJ1-2; D remains ambiguous. The germline V gene has CDR1 SGHAT and CDR2 FQNNGV. Trimming took off 7 bases at V and 6 bases at J, with 21 bases between the two ends. This CDR3 comprises 15 residues. The CDR3 here is CASNPTADWSHGYTF. The CDR3 nucleotides are TGTGCCAGCAACCCTACAGCCGACTGGTCCCATGGCTACACCTTC.

The chain has TRBV9 and TRBJ2-4, with 9 bases identical to TRBD2. CDR1 is SGDLS and CDR2 is YYNGEE in the germline V gene. The CDR3 extends over 16 amino acids. After removal of 0 bases from V and 5 bases from J, the junction contained 6 bases not matched to a gene. In DNA, the CDR3 is TGTGCCAGCAGCGTAGGAGCGGGAGGCCGCCAAAACATTCAGTACTTC. It yields the protein CASSVGAGGRQNIQYF.

This chain links TRBV3-1 with TRBJ2-5; TRBD2 agrees at 16 bases. The junction had 9 bases not matched to a gene; V was cut back by 2 bases and J by 0 bases. This CDR3 comprises 20 residues. Per the germline V gene, CDR1 is LGHDT and CDR2 is YNNKEL (reference sequence). This CDR3 reads CASSQKAGLAGGLYQETQYF. The CDR3 DNA reads as TGTGCCAGCAGCCAAAAAGCGGGACTAGCGGGGGGGCTTTACCAAGAGACCCAGTACTTC.

The rearrangement uses TRBV19 and TRBJ1-5, with D perhaps TRBD1 (5 bases). This CDR3 region has 17 residues. Germline assignment: CDR1 LNHDA and CDR2 SQIVND (reference sequence). Trimming cost V 4 bases and J 1 base, with 17 bases left between them. In DNA form, the CDR3 reads TGTGCCAGTAGTAAGCATCCCCGTGGGGGGAGCAATCAGCCCCAGCATTTT. It yields the protein CASSKHPRGGSNQPQHF.

The CDR3 region has the DNA TGCGCCAGCAAACCCGGGGACAGGAACACTGAAGCTTTCTTT. Translating gives CASKPGDRNTEAFF. The V call is TRBV4-1, the J call TRBJ1-1, with 7 bases aligning to TRBD1. The V gene end was trimmed by 7 bases and the J gene end by 1 base; junction bases not matched to a gene: 6. Germline CDR1 reads MGHRA; CDR2 reads YSYEKL. There are 14 residues in the CDR3.